This passage covers 14 T cell receptor beta chains from one sample sequenced in a study of long-term antiretroviral therapy in people with HIV. Investigators performed immunoSEQ version v3.0 at survey level. Some clones are missing from TCRdb's copy, which holds only in-frame ones; the method was immunoSEQ multiplex PCR. The sample lists roughly 45,000 clones; around four fifths were seen once. The sequencing here drew on unsorted PBMCs, taken 0.8 years after starting antiretroviral therapy. These TCRs come from a woman in her late teens or twenties with HIV.

The V and J genes are TRBV7-8 and TRBJ1-2; tentatively, D is TRBD1 (6 bases). The V gene lost 7 bases and the J gene lost 6 bases, with 12 bases spanning the gap. CDR3 length: 12 residues. Germline V CDR1 and CDR2: SGHVS, FQNEAQ. Written as DNA, the CDR3 is TGTGCCAGCACCCTAGGGGGAAATGGCTACACCTTC. The encoded protein is CASTLGGNGYTF.

The V and J genes are TRBV5-1 and TRBJ1-3, with 8 bases identical to TRBD1. CDR1 SGHRS and CDR2 YFSETQ come from the germline V gene. CDR3 length: 16 residues. V dropped 4 bases and J dropped 2; count of bases not matched to a gene: 8. CDR3 region: CASSPRGQAAGNTIYF. The CDR3 DNA follows: TGCGCCAGCAGCCCCCGGGGACAGGCAGCTGGAAACACCATATATTTT.

CDR3 sequence (DNA): TGTGCCAGCAGTTCGGACAGGGGTGGCTACACCTTC. It specifies CASSSDRGGYTF. The J gene is TRBJ1-2, the V gene TRBV9, with TRBD1 matching 9 bases. Germline V CDR1 and CDR2: SGDLS, YYNGEE. This CDR3 has 12 residues. Germline trimming cut 5 bases from V and 7 bases from J; bases unmatched to any gene: 3. The complete variable domain, with remaining parts taken from reference TRBV9 and TRBJ1-2, reads DSGVTQTPKHLITATGQRVTLRCSPRSGDLSVYWYQQSLDQGLQFLIQYYNGEERAKGNILERFSAQQFPDLHSELNLSSLELGDSALYFCASSSDRGGYTFGSGTRLTVV.

This clone was detected once. The genes are TRBV7-3 and TRBJ1-1; D is possibly TRBD1 (6 bases). Deletions cut 1 base from V and 1 base from J, with 10 bases between. In germline, CDR1 is SGHTA, CDR2 FQGTGA. The CDR3 covers 15 residues. The CDR3 here is CASSLIRGENTEAFF. The CDR3 coding sequence is TGTGCCAGCAGCTTAATTAGGGGGGAGAACACTGAAGCTTTCTTT.

The chain has TRBV11-3 and TRBJ2-1; 7 bases fit TRBD2. There are 17 residues in the CDR3. Germline assignment: CDR1 SGHNT and CDR2 YENEEA. The J segment lost 8 bases and the V segment lost 3 bases, leaving 16 bases of the junction unmatched. The CDR3 coding sequence is TGTGCCAGCAGCTTGAGCCGGTGGGGAGGGCAGGGCCATGAGCAGTTCTTC. Translated: CASSLSRWGGQGHEQFF. Based on the CDR3 plus reference TRBV11-3 and TRBJ2-1, the full variable domain is EAGVVQSPRYKIIEKKQPVAFWCNPISGHNTLYWYLQNLGQGPELLIRYENEEAVDDSQLPKDRFSAERLKGVDSTLKIQPAELGDSAVYLCASSLSRWGGQGHEQFFGPGTRLTVL.

The rearrangement joins TRBV9 to TRBJ2-5; the match to TRBD1 covers 9 bases. The CDR3 is made up of 15 amino acids. V shed 4 bases, J shed 4 bases, and the junction held 8 bases outside the gene matches. From germline, CDR1 is SGDLS and CDR2 YYNGEE. The CDR3 bases are TGTGCCAGCAGCAACACCGGGACAGGGAGAGAGACCCAGTACTTC. Its protein product is CASSNTGTGRETQYF.

The V call is TRBV28, the J call TRBJ1-4, with TRBD1 as a possible D gene (5 bases). CDR1 is MDHEN and CDR2 is SYDVKM in the germline V gene. Trimming took 8 bases from V and 3 from J, leaving 7 bases between them. The CDR3 is 12 amino acids. In DNA form, the CDR3 reads TGTGCCAGCCAGGGACCTAATGAAAAACTGTTTTTT. This gives the protein CASQGPNEKLFF.

The genes are TRBV21-1 and TRBJ2-5. TRBV21-1 is given as a pseudogene. There are 14 residues in the CDR3. Here the CDR3 DNA reads TGTGCCAGCAGCAATACCCGAAAGATCGAGACCCAGTACTTC. Translation: CASSNTRKIETQYF.

The V gene is TRBV5-1, the J gene TRBJ2-7; a possible D gene is TRBD2 (6 bases). Germline V lookup: CDR1 SGHRS, CDR2 YFSETQ. Trimming pared 0 bases from V and 3 bases from J, leaving 13 bases between. CDR3 size: 15 residues. The CDR3 is CASSLEGRGLYEQYF. CDR3 in DNA: TGCGCCAGCAGCTTGGAAGGGCGGGGACTCTACGAGCAGTACTTC.

This chain links TRBV9 with TRBJ2-5, with D unclear. This CDR3 has 13 amino acids. V lost 2 bases and J 5 bases, leaving 10 bases between the germline ends. Germline CDR1 and CDR2: SGDLS and YYNGEE. In DNA, the CDR3 is TGTGCCAGCAGCGTGGATATTGGGGAGACCCAGTACTTC. Translated: CASSVDIGETQYF. Together with reference TRBV9 and TRBJ2-5, the CDR3 gives the full variable domain: DSGVTQTPKHLITATGQRVTLRCSPRSGDLSVYWYQQSLDQGLQFLIQYYNGEERAKGNILERFSAQQFPDLHSELNLSSLELGDSALYFCASSVDIGETQYFGPGTRLLVL.

This clone was seen just once. This rearrangement joins TRBV18 to TRBJ1-5, with 9 bases aligning to TRBD1. This CDR3 spans 15 amino acids. With 6 bases clipped from V and 9 bases from J, the junction kept 12 bases outside the gene matches. Germline V CDR1 and CDR2: KGHSH, LQKENI. The CDR3 is CASSPRDRAGRPQHF. DNA of the CDR3: TGTGCCAGCTCGCCCCGGGACAGGGCGGGAAGGCCCCAGCATTTT.

The rearrangement links TRBV28 to TRBJ1-1, with D possibly TRBD1 on 6 matching bases. This CDR3 comprises 17 residues. CDR1 MDHEN and CDR2 SYDVKM come from the germline V gene. V was shortened by 7 bases and J by 4 bases, with 25 bases between the two germline ends. The CDR3 spells CASTMTGWGWVSTEAFF. Here the CDR3 DNA reads TGTGCCAGCACCATGACAGGCTGGGGGTGGGTTTCCACTGAAGCTTTCTTT.

V gene TRBV9 combines with J gene TRBJ1-2; D might be TRBD1 (6 bases). Per germline, CDR1 SGDLS and CDR2 YYNGEE. With 0 bases removed from V and 8 bases from J, the gap between germline ends came to 14 bases. The CDR3 extends over 14 amino acids. The CDR3 nucleotides read TGTGCCAGCAGCGTAGGAGACAGGCCCATGGGCTACACCTTC. This translates into CASSVGDRPMGYTF.

This clone appeared once. The chain joins TRBV7-2 to TRBJ1-2, with 9 bases fitting TRBD1. The CDR3 is 14 amino acids. Germline CDR1 is SGHTA and CDR2 is FQGNSA. Germline trimming cut 3 bases from V and 4 bases from J; bases unmatched to any gene: 3. The CDR3 spells CASSLGQGGYGYTF. The CDR3 DNA is TGTGCCAGCAGCTTGGGACAGGGTGGCTATGGCTACACCTTC.